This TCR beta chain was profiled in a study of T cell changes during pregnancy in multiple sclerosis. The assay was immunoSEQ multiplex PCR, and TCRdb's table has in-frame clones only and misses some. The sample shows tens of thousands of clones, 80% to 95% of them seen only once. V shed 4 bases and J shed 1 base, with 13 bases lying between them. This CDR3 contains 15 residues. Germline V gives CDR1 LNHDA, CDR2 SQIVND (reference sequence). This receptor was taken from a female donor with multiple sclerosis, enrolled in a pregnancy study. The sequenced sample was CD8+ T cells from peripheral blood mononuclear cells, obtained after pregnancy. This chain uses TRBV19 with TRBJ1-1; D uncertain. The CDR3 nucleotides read TGTGCCAGTAGTAGGAACAACGGAGGGAACACTGAAGCTTTCTTT. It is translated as CASSRNNGGNTEAFF.